This TCR beta chain was sequenced in a study of shared clonotypes between healthy human individuals. To note about this clone: The antigen is unknown. The sample contains more than one DNA sequence encoding this CDR3.

A deep-level run was used for the assay. DNA at 200 ng, tens of thousands of T cell genomes, went into sorted-subset replicate PCRs. Libraries were prepared by immunoSEQ multiplex PCR; TCRdb keeps only in-frame clonotypes and omits some of them. The data show a few million clones, with over 90% seen just once and 0.39% held by the top ten. The study, taken as a whole, reports: Collection of samples was limited to blood; tissue repertoires likely differ.

Germline CDR1 MNHEY, CDR2 SMNVEV (reference sequence). This CDR3 contains 14 residues. V trimming: 6 bases; J trimming: 5 bases; junction bases outside the gene matches: 9. The V and J genes are TRBV27 and TRBJ1-1; TRBD1 agrees at 7 bases. The receptor was derived from a man between 18 and 29 years old in good health. Some clones in this sample may be carry-over from other donors' samples. The sample comprised naive CD4+ T cells from PBMCs. Subset denoted: CD45RA+ positively selected. The CDR3 DNA is TGTGCCAGCAGCCTCCGGACAGGTCGAACTGAAGCTTTCTTT. This translates into CASSLRTGRTEAFF.